The 4 T cell receptor beta chains in this list originate from one sample, sequenced in a study of T cell repertoires in cytomegalovirus infection. TCRdb reprocessed the reads via MiXCR and lists one record per CDR3 protein. The table shows around 450,000 distinct CDR3 sequences, with approximately 32% occurring only once. Sequencing was done on a sample of PBMCs. Source of these receptors: a human donor in good health (CMV status not recorded). Some clones in this sample may be carry-over from other donors' samples.

This clonotype appeared many times. This chain connects TRBV6-2 or TRBV6-3 to TRBJ2-2; possibly TRBD1 for D (5 bases). Per germline, CDR1 MNHEY and CDR2 SVGEGT. This CDR3 comprises 15 residues. V lost 5 bases and J 7 bases, leaving 17 bases between the germline ends. Here the CDR3 DNA reads TGTGCCAGCAGTCGAACGAAAGGGGCCAGCGGGGAGCTGTTTTTT. This codes for CASSRTKGASGELFF.

V gene TRBV6-2 or TRBV6-3 combines with J gene TRBJ2-7, with 11 bases fitting TRBD1. Germline lookup yields CDR1 MNHEY and CDR2 SVGEGT. V lost 5 bases and J lost 7; bases outside the gene matches: 7. The CDR3 totals 14 residues. As DNA, the CDR3 is TGTGCCAGCAGTCCCCGGGACAGGGGGATAGAGCAGTACTTC. This encodes CASSPRDRGIEQYF.

The chain combines TRBV7-3 with TRBJ1-1; D perhaps matches TRBD1 (6 bases). Germline V gene sequence: CDR1 SGHTA, CDR2 FQGTGA. Trimming took off 5 bases at V and 4 bases at J, with 29 bases between the two ends. This CDR3 spans 19 amino acids. The CDR3 is CASSLNPHGTPGDGTEAFF. The CDR3 bases are TGTGCCAGCAGCCTAAACCCCCACGGGACACCTGGAGATGGCACTGAAGCTTTCTTT.

This clonotype was seen only a few times. V gene TRBV5-1 combines with J gene TRBJ2-5, with 9 positions matching TRBD1. The CDR3 runs to 15 residues. The V gene's germline CDR1 is SGHRS and CDR2 YFSETQ. With 3 bases clipped from V and 2 bases from J, the junction kept 5 bases outside the gene matches. The DNA for the CDR3 is TGCGCCAGCAGCTCAGGGGACAGGGCTCAAGAGACCCAGTACTTC. It codes for CASSSGDRAQETQYF.